Detailed here is one TCR beta chain. No infections or other immune events were documented during collection. This specimen belongs to a study of identifying expanded T cells in peripheral blood. Profiling relied on immunoSEQ multiplex PCR, and the TCRdb table lists in-frame clones only, not all of them. The sample comprises 120,000 or so clones, 84% of which are singletons, and more than 2.5% rests with the top ten. Germline V gene lookup returns CDR1 SGHDT and CDR2 YYEEEE. V lost 6 bases to trimming and J lost 7 bases, with 13 bases between them. The CDR3 covers 12 residues. This chain connects TRBV5-6 to TRBJ1-2; D is ambiguous. The TCR was taken from a person aged 18 to 75 in good health. Material: blood. This CDR3 reads CASTTYWGGYTF. In DNA form, the CDR3 reads TGTGCCAGCACCACGTATTGGGGTGGCTACACCTTC.